This is a list of T cell receptor beta chains from one sample in a study of T cell changes during pregnancy in multiple sclerosis. The table came from immunoSEQ multiplex PCR; TCRdb's copy has only in-frame clones and leaves some out. The sample holds about 50,000 clones, 80% to 95% seen once. Material: CD4+ T cells from peripheral blood mononuclear cells, obtained after pregnancy. The source is a female donor in good health, enrolled as a control in a pregnancy study. The CDR3 runs from the conserved cysteine through the conserved F or W. The D gene is left open where the match is weak. Size is omitted from some rows. Given values are once, few, many or a class for expanded clones.

TRBD2,TRBV27,TRBJ2-3,-,TGTGCCAGCAGACCGACGAGACTAGCGGGATTCACTAGCACAGATACGCAGTATTTT,CASRPTRLAGFTSTDTQYF
-,TRBV6-1,TRBJ2-5,-,TGTGCCAGCAGTGAATTCGGACTCCAGACCCAGTACTTC,CASSEFGLQTQYF
-,TRBV9,TRBJ2-5,-,TGTGCCAGCAGCGTAGAGGGCGGGGGCTTGAAAGAGACCCAGTACTTC,CASSVEGGGLKETQYF
-,TRBV6-1,TRBJ1-5,-,TGTGCCAGCACCGAGGGTCAGCCCCAGCATTTT,CASTEGQPQHF
TRBD2,TRBV13,TRBJ2-1,-,TGTGCCAGCAGCTTAAGCGGGAGACTGGGTGAGCAGTTCTTC,CASSLSGRLGEQFF
TRBD2,TRBV9,TRBJ2-2,-,TGTGCCAGCAGCGTGACACTAGCGGGAGGAGGCCCCGGGGAGCTGTTTTTT,CASSVTLAGGGPGELFF
TRBD2,TRBV4-2,TRBJ2-1,-,TGTGCCAGCAGCCAAGTTCTAGCGGGGACTCACAATGAGCAGTTCTTC,CASSQVLAGTHNEQFF
TRBD1,TRBV6-1,TRBJ2-7,-,TGTGCCAGCAGTGAATGGGACAGTACCTACGAGCAGTACTTC,CASSEWDSTYEQYF
TRBD1,TRBV7-2,TRBJ1-5,-,TGTGCCAGCAGCTTAATGGGGGTGACAGGGAGTAATCAGCCCCAGCATTTT,CASSLMGVTGSNQPQHF
-,TRBV10-3,TRBJ1-2,-,TGTGCCATCAGTGAGTCGTCGATAAGGAGGGGGGGTGGCTACACCTTC,CAISESSIRRGGGYTF
-,TRBV15,TRBJ2-3,-,TGTGCCACCAGCAGAGCACTGAGCACAGATACGCAGTATTTT,CATSRALSTDTQYF
-,TRBV7-8,TRBJ1-2,-,TGTGCCAGCAGCTTAGCGTTAAAAGGAAGGCTCGTGGACCTCGAGGGCTATGGCTACACCTTC,CASSLALKGRLVDLEGYGYTF
-,TRBV7-8,TRBJ2-7,-,TGTGCCAGCAGCTGGACACCAACCCACTCCTACGAGCAGTACTTC,CASSWTPTHSYEQYF
TRBD2,TRBV2,TRBJ2-3,-,TGTGCCAGCAAAGGGACTAGCGGAGCGAGGACAGATACGCAGTATTTT,CASKGTSGARTDTQYF
TRBD2,TRBV5-1,TRBJ2-7,-,TGCGCCAGCAGCCCAGATAGCGGGGGGGCTCTAGACGAGCAGTACTTC,CASSPDSGGALDEQYF
-,TRBV7-9,TRBJ2-5,once,TGTGCCAGCAGCTGGGGGAGCGGGAAGAGGGGGGAGACCCAGTACTTC,CASSWGSGKRGETQYF
-,TRBV30,TRBJ2-7,-,TGTGCCTGGAGTTTTCAATGGAGGGCCGAGCAGTACTTC,CAWSFQWRAEQYF
-,TRBV30,TRBJ1-6,-,TGTGCCTGGAGGTGGGCCGGGGGTAATTCACCCCTCCACTTT,CAWRWAGGNSPLHF
-,TRBV5-1,TRBJ1-1,-,TGCGCCAGCAGCCCGCAGATGAACACTGAAGCTTTCTTT,CASSPQMNTEAFF
TRBD1,TRBV7-2,TRBJ1-2,-,TGTGCCAGCAGCTCTCGGACAGGCTATGGCTACACCTTC,CASSSRTGYGYTF